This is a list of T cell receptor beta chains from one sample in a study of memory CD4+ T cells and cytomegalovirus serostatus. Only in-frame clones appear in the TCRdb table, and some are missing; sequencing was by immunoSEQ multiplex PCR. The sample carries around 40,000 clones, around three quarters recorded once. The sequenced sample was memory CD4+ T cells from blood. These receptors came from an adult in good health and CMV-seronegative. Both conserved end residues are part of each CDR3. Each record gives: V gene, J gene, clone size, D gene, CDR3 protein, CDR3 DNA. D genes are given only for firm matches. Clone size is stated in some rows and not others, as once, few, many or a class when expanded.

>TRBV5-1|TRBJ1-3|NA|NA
CASSPLDGYSGNTIYF
TGCGCCAGCAGCCCCTTGGACGGCTACTCTGGAAACACCATATATTTT
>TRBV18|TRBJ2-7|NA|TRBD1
CASSPQEQGRGEQYF
TGTGCCAGCTCACCACAGGAACAGGGGCGCGGCGAGCAGTACTTC
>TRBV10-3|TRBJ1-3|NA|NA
CATRAAVRRSGNTIYF
TGTGCCACCAGGGCCGCAGTGAGAAGATCTGGAAACACCATATATTTT
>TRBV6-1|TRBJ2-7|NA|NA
CASSEAGQIYEQYF
TGTGCCAGCAGTGAGGCGGGACAGATTTACGAGCAGTACTTC
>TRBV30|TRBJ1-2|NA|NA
CAWRSEGEGNYGYTF
TGTGCCTGGAGATCTGAAGGGGAGGGCAACTATGGCTACACCTTC
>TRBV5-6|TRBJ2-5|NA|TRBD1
CASTRTGLQETQYF
TGTGCCAGCACCCGGACAGGTCTACAAGAGACCCAGTACTTC
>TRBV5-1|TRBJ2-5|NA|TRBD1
CASSPRTGAGETQYF
TGCGCCAGCAGCCCTAGGACAGGGGCCGGGGAGACCCAGTACTTC
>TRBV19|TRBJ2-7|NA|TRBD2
CASSTQLAGYEQYF
TGTGCCAGTAGTACACAACTAGCGGGTTACGAGCAGTACTTC
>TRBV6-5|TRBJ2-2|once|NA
CASSQGTGELFF
TGTGCCAGCAGTCAGGGCACCGGGGAGCTGTTTTTT
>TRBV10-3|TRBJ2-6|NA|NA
CAISEQASAGANVLTF
TGTGCCATCAGTGAGCAAGCATCCGCTGGGGCCAACGTCCTGACTTTC
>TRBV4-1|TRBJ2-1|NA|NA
CASSQVRGAAGNEQFF
TGCGCCAGCAGCCAAGTCAGAGGGGCCGCAGGCAATGAGCAGTTCTTC
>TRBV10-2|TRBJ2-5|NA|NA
CASMDPGVSQETQYF
TGCGCCAGCATGGATCCCGGGGTGTCTCAAGAGACCCAGTACTTC
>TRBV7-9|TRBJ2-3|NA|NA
CASSSLSTDTQYF
TGTGCCAGCAGCTCACTTAGCACAGATACGCAGTATTTT
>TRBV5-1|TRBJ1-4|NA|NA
CASSSSGTSNEKLFF
TGCGCCAGCAGCTCCTCCGGGACGTCTAATGAAAAACTGTTTTTT
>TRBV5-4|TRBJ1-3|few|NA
CASSLGTTPHTIYF
TGTGCCAGCAGCTTGGGGACCACTCCACACACCATATATTTT
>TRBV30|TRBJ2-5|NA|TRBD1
CAWSEGARETQYF
TGTGCCTGGAGTGAGGGGGCTCGGGAGACCCAGTACTTC